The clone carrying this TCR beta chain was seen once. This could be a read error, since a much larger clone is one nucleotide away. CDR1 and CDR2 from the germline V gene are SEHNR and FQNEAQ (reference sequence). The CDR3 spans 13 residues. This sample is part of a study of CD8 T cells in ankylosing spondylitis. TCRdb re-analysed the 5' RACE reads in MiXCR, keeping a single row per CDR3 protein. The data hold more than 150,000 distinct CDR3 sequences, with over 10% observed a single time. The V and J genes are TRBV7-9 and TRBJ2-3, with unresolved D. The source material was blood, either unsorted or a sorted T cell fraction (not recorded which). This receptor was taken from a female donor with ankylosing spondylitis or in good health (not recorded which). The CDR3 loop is CAGSLSNPDTQYF. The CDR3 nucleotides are TGTGCCGGCAGCTTGTCGAATCCAGATACGCAGTATTTT.